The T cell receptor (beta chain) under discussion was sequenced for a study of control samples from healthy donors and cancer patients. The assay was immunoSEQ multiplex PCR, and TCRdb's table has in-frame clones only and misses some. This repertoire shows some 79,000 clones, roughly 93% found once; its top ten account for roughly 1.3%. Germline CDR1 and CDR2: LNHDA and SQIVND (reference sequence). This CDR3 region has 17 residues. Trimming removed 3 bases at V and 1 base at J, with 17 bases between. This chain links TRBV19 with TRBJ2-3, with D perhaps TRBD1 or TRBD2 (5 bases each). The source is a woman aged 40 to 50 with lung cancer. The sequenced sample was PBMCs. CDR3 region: CASSIARGLGGTDTQYF. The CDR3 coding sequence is TGTGCCAGTAGTATCGCGAGGGGATTAGGAGGCACAGATACGCAGTATTTT.